This T cell receptor (beta chain) was recovered during a study of blood T cell repertoires in COVID-19. For the study at large: Nucleic acid was either cDNA or gDNA, and it came from T cells, B-cell-depleted T cells, or PBMCs.

CDR1 is KGHSH and CDR2 is LQKENI in the germline V gene. The CDR3 totals 14 residues. V was clipped by 6 bases and J by 5 bases, with 14 bases between them. Original analysis: From reference gene primer amplification, estimates of nucleated cell counts were derived. Using immunoSEQ multiplex PCR, the repertoire was profiled, and TCRdb retains in-frame clones only, with some absent. The V and J calls and clone size are taken from that table; D and trimming were inferred from the DNA. Of about 160,000 clones detected, approximately 85% appear once; the ten largest clones hold around 7%. This clonotype was sampled from a man older than 75 with COVID-19, enrolled during active disease. Sequences were obtained from peripheral blood. This sequence joins TRBV18 and TRBJ1-5; D perhaps matches TRBD1 (5 bases). The CDR3 protein is CASSDVGGDQPQHF. CDR3 in DNA: TGTGCCAGCTCGGATGTTGGGGGGGATCAGCCCCAGCATTTT.